This T cell receptor (beta chain) appears in the sequencing data of a study of OX40 agonist ivuxolimab in advanced cancers. Study-level background: Ivuxolimab was an agonistic, fully human IgG2 monoclonal antibody directed against OX40 (CD134), a costimulatory receptor. Three dose-escalation patients achieved partial responses, one with hepatocellular carcinoma and two with cutaneous melanoma. A male proportion of roughly 80% and a mean age of around 60 years, ranging from about 23 to 79, were recorded for the dose-escalation cohort. Intravenous ivuxolimab was administered to patients every 2 weeks at six dose levels: 0.01, 0.1, 0.3, 1.5, 3 and 10 mg/kg. The paper describes the monotherapy dose-escalation part (N of about 52 patients) of the phase I trial of ivuxolimab. Of the 50 or so patients in dose escalation, about 20 had hepatocellular carcinoma, around 15 had melanoma, 9 had renal cell carcinoma and 9 had head and neck cancer. Prior anti-PD-1, anti-PD-L1 or anti-CTLA-4 therapy was permitted, and checkpoint inhibitors had been received by around 40% of dose-escalation patients. Peripheral TCRbeta sequencing was intended to test whether TCR sequence diversity was altered and clonal T-cell expansion was caused by ivuxolimab.

Concerning this clone: Its antigen is unknown. No clone much larger than this one lies a single base away; base qualities are absent.

The investigation overall reported the following: In the 0.1-3.0 mg/kg groups, partial responders were among the patients with the lowest normalized peripheral clonal expansion, particularly in CD8+ T cells. At doses from 0.1 to 3.0 mg/kg, clonal expansion was seen in both CD4+ and CD8+ blood T cells between baseline and week 6. Which antigens the clonally expanded peripheral T cells were specific for was not determined. After ivuxolimab, expanded clones were on average more numerous among CD8+ T cells than among CD4+ T cells. Low levels of normalized T-cell clonal expansion were also seen in some patients who did not respond.

Genomic DNA was extracted from sorted cells for sequencing of the TCRbeta CDR3 region. TCRbeta CDR3 regions were sequenced using the immunoSEQ Assay. Entries here come from immuneACCESS through TCRdb and include only in-frame sequences with V and J called. Some clones fail to appear in such tables; in the studies checked, an unresolved V gene covers under half of the shortfall, and the cause of the remainder is unknown. For this sample the table gives around 29,000 clones, of which approximately 80% were detected only once. The ten largest clones represent around 32% of the sample. The CDR3 starts with the cysteine, ends with the phenylalanine, and has 13 residues. Only the CDR3 DNA is retained, 39 bases long and in frame from the first base. CDR1 is given as GTSNPN and CDR2 as SVGIG, both from the germline V gene (reference sequence). Germline trimming amounts to 1 base on V and 9 bases on J, with 7 as the count of junction bases outside the gene matches.

Patients with a history of autoimmune disease or receiving systemic immunosuppression were excluded from the trial. Peripheral blood for TCR sequencing was drawn from every dose cohort at baseline, at cycle 4 day 1 and at cycle 7 day 1. The samples were taken from a phase I, first-in-human, multicenter, open-label dose-escalation trial of ivuxolimab. Adults with locally advanced or metastatic melanoma, renal cell carcinoma, hepatocellular carcinoma or head and neck squamous cell carcinoma were enrolled in the trial. Before TCR sequencing, CD4+ and CD8+ T cells were separately sorted from peripheral blood.

This receptor was obtained from an adult with an advanced solid tumor such as melanoma, head and neck, liver or kidney cancer. The sample was CD4+ or CD8+ T cells sorted from blood, taken in a trial of the OX40 agonist ivuxolimab. The chain was built from TRBV30 and TRBJ2-7; TRBD2 aligns with 9 central bases. CDR3 protein: CAWSEGLAPPQYF. The DNA is TGTGCCTGGAGTGAGGGACTAGCCCCGCCGCAGTACTTC.